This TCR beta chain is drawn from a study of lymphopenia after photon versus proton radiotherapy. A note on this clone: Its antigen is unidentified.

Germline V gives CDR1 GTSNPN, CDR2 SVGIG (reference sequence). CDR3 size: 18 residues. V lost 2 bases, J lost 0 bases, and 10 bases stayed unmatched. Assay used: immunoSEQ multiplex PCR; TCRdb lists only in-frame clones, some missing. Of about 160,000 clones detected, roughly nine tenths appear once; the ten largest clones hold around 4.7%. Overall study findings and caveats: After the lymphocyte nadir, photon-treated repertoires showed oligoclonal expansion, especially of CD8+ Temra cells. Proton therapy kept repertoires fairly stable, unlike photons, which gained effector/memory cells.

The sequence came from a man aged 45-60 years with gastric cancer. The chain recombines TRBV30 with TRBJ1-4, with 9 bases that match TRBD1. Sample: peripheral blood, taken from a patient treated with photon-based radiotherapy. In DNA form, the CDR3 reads TGTGCCTGGAGTACCCGGACAGGGGCAAGGGCAACTAATGAAAAACTGTTTTTT. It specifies CAWSTRTGARATNEKLFF.